The text below deals with one TCR beta chain. The antigen it binds to is not known. Base qualities are missing; no much larger clone stands one base away. These data belong to a study of blood T cell repertoires in COVID-19 (dated by TCRdb to about 2020). Background on the whole study: The collaborator samples originated in the United States, Italy and Spain and spanned the acute and convalescent phases of COVID-19. The repertoires were released in a freely available public database intended as a resource for research on the immune response to SARS-CoV-2. The dataset comprised deeply sampled blood TCRbeta repertoires from subjects exposed to, actively infected with, or recovered from COVID-19. Samples were obtained from the ongoing ImmuneRACE study (first 160 participants) and from over 1,000 subjects provided by 6 global collaborators. Nearly every sample came with metadata listing a de-identified subject ID, COVID-19 status, age in years and sex. Where available, HLA class I and class II types were taken from metadata supplied by the sample provider and were not determined by assay-based typing. The prospective study material was composed of cDNA or gDNA derived from T cells, B-cell-depleted T cells, or PBMCs. Paper-wide results and their limitations: Clinical and demographic metadata were provided uncurated, with the amount varying by source and participant.

Spanning cysteine to phenylalanine, the CDR3 consists of 16 amino acids. Kept here is only the CDR3 DNA, which spans 48 bases and is read in frame from base 1. The CDR1 and CDR2 encoded by the germline V gene are SGHRS and YFSETQ. V and J are trimmed by 0 bases and 0 bases, and the gene matches miss 4 bases of the junction. The collaborating institutions used their own protocols to collect whole blood in K2EDTA tubes. For TCRbeta analysis, collaborators shipped samples as frozen whole blood, isolated PBMCs, or DNA extracted from either of those sample types. The immunoSEQ Assay, a bias-controlled multiplex PCR, was used to amplify TCRbeta CDR3 regions from genomic DNA. In the authors' own workflow: The number of nucleated cells in each sample was estimated by amplification of reference gene primers within the assay. To quantify the absolute abundance of each unique TCRbeta CDR3 rearrangement, sequence reads were collapsed and filtered. For each sample, productive Simpson clonality was calculated by taking the square root of Simpson's diversity index across productive rearrangements. As stored in TCRdb, this immuneACCESS dataset retains in-frame rearrangements with V and J assigned. A fraction of the clones does not appear; measured against another copy, unresolved V genes explain less than half of the discrepancy, and the remainder lacks a known reason. Clonal size and the V and J genes are those of that table, whereas D and trimming came from the DNA. The sample table holds under 150,000 clones, of which approximately 84% were seen once. Over 6% of the sample belongs to the ten largest clones.

The V gene is TRBV5-1 and the J gene is TRBJ2-3; a stretch of 7 junction bases matches TRBD2. This receptor was taken from a man aged 65 to 79 with active or convalescent COVID-19. Material for sequencing was peripheral blood. The CDR3 protein: CASSLDASGSTDTQYF. The bases are TGCGCCAGCAGCTTGGACGCTAGCGGTAGCACAGATACGCAGTATTTT. The CDR3 plus the reference TRBV5-1 and TRBJ2-3 genes for the other parts give the full variable domain: KAGVTQTPRYLIKTRGQQVTLSCSPISGHRSVSWYQQTPGQGLQFLFEYFSETQRNKGNFPGRFSGRQFSNSRSEMNVSTLELGDSALYLCASSLDASGSTDTQYFGPGTRLTVL.